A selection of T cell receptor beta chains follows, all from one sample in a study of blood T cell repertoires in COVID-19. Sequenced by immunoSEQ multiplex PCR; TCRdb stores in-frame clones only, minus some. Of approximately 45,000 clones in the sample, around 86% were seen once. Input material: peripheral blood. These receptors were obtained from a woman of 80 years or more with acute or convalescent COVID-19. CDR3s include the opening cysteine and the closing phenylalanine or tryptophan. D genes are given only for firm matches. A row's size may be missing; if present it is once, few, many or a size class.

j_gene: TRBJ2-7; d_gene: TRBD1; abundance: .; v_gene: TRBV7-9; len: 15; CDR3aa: CASSPIPGQSYEQYF; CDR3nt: TGTGCCAGCAGCCCTATCCCGGGACAGAGCTACGAGCAGTACTTC
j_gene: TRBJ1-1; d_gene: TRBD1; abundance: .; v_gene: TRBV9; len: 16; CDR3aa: CASTVGDRVLNTEAFF; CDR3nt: TGTGCCAGCACCGTTGGGGACAGAGTTCTGAACACTGAAGCTTTCTTT
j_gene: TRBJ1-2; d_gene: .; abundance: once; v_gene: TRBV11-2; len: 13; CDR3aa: CASSPTEGYGYTF; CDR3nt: TGTGCCAGCAGCCCGACCGAGGGTTATGGCTACACCTTC
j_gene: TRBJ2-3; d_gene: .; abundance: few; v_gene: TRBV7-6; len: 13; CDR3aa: CASSRRGTDTQYF; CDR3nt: TGTGCCAGCAGTCGTAGGGGGACAGATACGCAGTATTTT
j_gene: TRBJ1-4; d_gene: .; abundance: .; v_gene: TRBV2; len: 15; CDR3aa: CASRRQETTNEKLFF; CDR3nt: TGTGCCAGCAGAAGACAGGAAACAACTAATGAAAAACTGTTTTTT
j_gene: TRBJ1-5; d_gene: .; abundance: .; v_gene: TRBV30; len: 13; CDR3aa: CAWSDRGDQPQHF; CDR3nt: TGTGCCTGGAGTGACCGGGGGGATCAGCCCCAGCATTTT
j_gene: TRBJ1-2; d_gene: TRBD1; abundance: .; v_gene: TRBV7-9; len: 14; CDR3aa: CASSPGQGASGYTF; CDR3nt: TGTGCCAGCAGCCCGGGACAGGGGGCGTCTGGCTACACCTTC
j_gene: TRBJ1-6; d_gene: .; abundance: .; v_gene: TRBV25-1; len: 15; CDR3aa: CASSHPMGAYSPLHF; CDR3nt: TGTGCCAGCAGTCATCCGATGGGGGCCTATTCACCCCTCCACTTT
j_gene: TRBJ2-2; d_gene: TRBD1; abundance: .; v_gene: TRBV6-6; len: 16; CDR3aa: CASSPPGQGNTGELFF; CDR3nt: TGTGCCAGCAGCCCCCCGGGACAGGGCAACACCGGGGAGCTGTTTTTT
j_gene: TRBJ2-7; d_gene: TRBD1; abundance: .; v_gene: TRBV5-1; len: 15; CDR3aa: CASSSIPGQNYEQYF; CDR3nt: TGCGCCAGCAGCTCTATACCGGGACAGAACTACGAGCAGTACTTC
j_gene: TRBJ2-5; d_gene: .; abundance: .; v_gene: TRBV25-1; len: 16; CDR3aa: CASSPYRRQGGETQYF; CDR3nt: TGTGCCAGCTCCCCATATCGGAGGCAGGGGGGAGAGACCCAGTACTTC
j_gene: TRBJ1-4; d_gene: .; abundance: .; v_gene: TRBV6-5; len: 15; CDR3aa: CASSRKPSGIEKLFF; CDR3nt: TGTGCCAGCAGTCGAAAACCCTCAGGAATCGAAAAACTGTTTTTT
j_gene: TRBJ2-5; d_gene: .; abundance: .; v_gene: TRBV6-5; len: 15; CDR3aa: CASRNPGRVQETQYF; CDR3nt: TGTGCCAGCCGAAACCCGGGCAGGGTACAAGAGACCCAGTACTTC
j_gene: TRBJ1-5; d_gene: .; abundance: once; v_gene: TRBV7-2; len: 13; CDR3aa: CASSLQGNQPQHF; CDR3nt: TGTGCCAGCAGCTTACAGGGGAATCAGCCCCAGCATTTT
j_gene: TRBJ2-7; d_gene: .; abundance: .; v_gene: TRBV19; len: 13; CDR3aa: CASSIQGPYEQYF; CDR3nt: TGTGCCAGTAGTATCCAGGGCCCCTACGAGCAGTACTTC
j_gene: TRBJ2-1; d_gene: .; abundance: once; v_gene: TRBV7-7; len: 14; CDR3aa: CASSPGGPYNEQFF; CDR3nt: TGTGCTAGCAGCCCGGGGGGCCCATACAATGAGCAGTTCTTC
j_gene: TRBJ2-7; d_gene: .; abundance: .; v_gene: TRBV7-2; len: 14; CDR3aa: CASSYDRTNYEQYF; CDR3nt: TGTGCCAGCAGTTATGACAGAACAAACTACGAGCAGTACTTC
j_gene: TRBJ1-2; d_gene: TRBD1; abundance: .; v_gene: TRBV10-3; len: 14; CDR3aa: CAISEGTANYGYTF; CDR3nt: TGTGCCATCAGTGAGGGGACAGCTAACTATGGCTACACCTTC
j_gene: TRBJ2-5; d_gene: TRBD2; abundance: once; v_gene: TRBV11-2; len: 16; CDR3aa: CASSPQGLTGQETQYF; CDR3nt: TGTGCCAGCAGCCCTCAGGGACTAACCGGCCAAGAGACCCAGTACTTC
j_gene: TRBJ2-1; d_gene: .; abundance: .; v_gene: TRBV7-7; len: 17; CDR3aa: CASSLAFQANSYNEQFF; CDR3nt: TGTGCTAGCAGCTTAGCGTTTCAGGCAAACTCCTACAATGAGCAGTTCTTC
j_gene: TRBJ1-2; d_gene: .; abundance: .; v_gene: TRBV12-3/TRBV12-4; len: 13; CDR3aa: CASRPPANYGYTF; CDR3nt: TGTGCCAGCAGGCCCCCAGCGAACTATGGCTACACCTTC
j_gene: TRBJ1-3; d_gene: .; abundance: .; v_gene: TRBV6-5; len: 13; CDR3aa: CATRYSSGNTIYF; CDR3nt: TGTGCCACGAGATACAGCTCTGGAAACACCATATATTTT
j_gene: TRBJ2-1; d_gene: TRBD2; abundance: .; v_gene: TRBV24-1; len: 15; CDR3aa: CATSRAGGPNNEQFF; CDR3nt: TGTGCCACCAGCCGAGCGGGGGGGCCGAACAATGAGCAGTTCTTC
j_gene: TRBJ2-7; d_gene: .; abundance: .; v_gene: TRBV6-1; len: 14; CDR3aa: CASSEEGNSYEQYF; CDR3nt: TGTGCCAGCAGTGAAGAGGGGAACTCCTACGAGCAGTACTTC
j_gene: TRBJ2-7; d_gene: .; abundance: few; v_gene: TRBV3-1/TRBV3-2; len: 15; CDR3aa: CASSQGLSTAYEQYF; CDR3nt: TGTGCCAGCAGCCAAGGTTTGTCTACTGCCTACGAGCAGTACTTC
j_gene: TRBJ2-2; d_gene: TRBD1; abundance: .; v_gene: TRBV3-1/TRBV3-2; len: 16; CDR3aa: CASSLRDRPNTGELFF; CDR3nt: TGTGCCAGCAGCCTCCGGGACAGGCCCAACACCGGGGAGCTGTTTTTT
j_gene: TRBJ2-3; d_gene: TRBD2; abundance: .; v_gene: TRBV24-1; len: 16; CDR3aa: CATSDGRGGRSDTQYF; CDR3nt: TGTGCCACCAGTGATGGAAGGGGAGGGAGATCGGATACGCAGTATTTT
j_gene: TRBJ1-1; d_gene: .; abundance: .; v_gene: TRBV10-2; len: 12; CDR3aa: CASSDGWTEAFF; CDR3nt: TGCGCCAGCAGTGATGGCTGGACTGAAGCTTTCTTT
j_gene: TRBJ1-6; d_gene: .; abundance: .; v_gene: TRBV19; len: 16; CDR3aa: CASSPSDRSYNSPLHF; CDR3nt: TGTGCCAGTAGTCCATCCGACAGGTCCTATAATTCACCCCTCCACTTT
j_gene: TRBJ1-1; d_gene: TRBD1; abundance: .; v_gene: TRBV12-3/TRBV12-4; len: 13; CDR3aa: CASSLKQGTEAFF; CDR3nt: TGTGCCAGCAGTTTGAAACAGGGGACTGAAGCTTTCTTT
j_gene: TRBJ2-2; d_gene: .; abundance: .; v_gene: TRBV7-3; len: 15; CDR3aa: CASRPDRTNTGELFF; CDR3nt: TGTGCCAGCAGACCCGACAGGACGAACACCGGGGAGCTGTTTTTT